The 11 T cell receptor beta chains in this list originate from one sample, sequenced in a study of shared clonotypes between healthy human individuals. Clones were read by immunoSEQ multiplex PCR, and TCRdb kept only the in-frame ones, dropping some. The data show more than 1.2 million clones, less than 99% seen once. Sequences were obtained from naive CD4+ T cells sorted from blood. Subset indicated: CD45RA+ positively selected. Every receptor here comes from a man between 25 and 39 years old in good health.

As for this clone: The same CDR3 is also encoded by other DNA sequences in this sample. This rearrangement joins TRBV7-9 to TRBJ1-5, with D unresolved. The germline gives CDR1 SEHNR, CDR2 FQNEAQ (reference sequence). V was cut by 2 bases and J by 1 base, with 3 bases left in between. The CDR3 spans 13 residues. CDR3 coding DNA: TGTGCCAGCAGCTTAAACAGCAATCAGCCCCAGCATTTT. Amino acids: CASSLNSNQPQHF.

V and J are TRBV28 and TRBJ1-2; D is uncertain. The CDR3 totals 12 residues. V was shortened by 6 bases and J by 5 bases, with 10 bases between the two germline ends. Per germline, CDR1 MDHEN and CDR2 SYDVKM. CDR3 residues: CASSPSSYGYTF. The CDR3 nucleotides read TGTGCCAGCAGCCCTAGTTCATATGGCTACACCTTC.

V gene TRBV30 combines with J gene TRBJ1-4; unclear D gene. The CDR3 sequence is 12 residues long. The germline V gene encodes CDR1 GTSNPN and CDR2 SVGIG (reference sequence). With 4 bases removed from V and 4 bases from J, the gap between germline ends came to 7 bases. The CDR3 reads CAWIGVNEKLFF. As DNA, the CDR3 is TGTGCCTGGATTGGGGTTAATGAAAAACTGTTTTTT.

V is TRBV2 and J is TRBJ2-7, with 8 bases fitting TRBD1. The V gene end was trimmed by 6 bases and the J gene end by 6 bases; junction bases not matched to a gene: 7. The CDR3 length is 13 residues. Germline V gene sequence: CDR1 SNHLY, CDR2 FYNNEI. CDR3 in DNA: TGTGCCAGCAGGGGACAGGATTTCAGCGAGCAGTACTTC. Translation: CASRGQDFSEQYF.

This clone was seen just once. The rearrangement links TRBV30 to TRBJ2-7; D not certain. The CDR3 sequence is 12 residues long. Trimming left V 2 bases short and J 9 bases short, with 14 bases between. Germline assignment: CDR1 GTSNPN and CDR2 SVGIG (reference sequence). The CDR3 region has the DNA TGTGCCTGGAGTCCTCTCCTAGGAAGGCAGTACTTC. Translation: CAWSPLLGRQYF. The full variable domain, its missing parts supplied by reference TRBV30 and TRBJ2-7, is SQTIHQWPATLVQPVGSPLSLECTVEGTSNPNLYWYRQAAGRGLQLLFYSVGIGQISSEVPQNLSASRPQDRQFILSSKKLLLSDSGFYLCAWSPLLGRQYFGPGTRLTVT.

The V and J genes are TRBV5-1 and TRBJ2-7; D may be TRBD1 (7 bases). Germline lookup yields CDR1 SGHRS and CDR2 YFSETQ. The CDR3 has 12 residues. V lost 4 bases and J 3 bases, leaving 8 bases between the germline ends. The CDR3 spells CASSQGGYEQYF. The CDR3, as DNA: TGCGCCAGCAGCCAGGGGGGCTACGAGCAGTACTTC.

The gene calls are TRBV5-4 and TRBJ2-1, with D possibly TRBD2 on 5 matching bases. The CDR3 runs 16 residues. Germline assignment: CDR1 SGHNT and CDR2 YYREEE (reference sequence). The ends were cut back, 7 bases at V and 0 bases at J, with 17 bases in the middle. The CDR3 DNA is TGTGCCAGCTCCTTTAAGCGGAGTAACTCCTACAATGAGCAGTTCTTC. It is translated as CASSFKRSNSYNEQFF.

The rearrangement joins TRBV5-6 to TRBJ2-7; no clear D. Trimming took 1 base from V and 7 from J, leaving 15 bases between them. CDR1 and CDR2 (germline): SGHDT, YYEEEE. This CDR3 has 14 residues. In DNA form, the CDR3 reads TGTGCCAGCAGCTTGAAGGACCTGATTCGAGAGCAGTACTTC. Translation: CASSLKDLIREQYF.

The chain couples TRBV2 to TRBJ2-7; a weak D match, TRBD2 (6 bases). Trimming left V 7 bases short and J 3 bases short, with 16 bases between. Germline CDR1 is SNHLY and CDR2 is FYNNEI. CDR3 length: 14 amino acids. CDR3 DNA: TGTGCCAGCACCCTAGAGATGGGGGGCTACGAGCAGTACTTC. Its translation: CASTLEMGGYEQYF. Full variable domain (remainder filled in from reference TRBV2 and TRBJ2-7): EPEVTQTPSHQVTQMGQEVILRCVPISNHLYFYWYRQILGQKVEFLVSFYNNEISEKSEIFDDQFSVERPDGSNFTLKIRSTKLEDSAMYFCASTLEMGGYEQYFGPGTRLTVT.

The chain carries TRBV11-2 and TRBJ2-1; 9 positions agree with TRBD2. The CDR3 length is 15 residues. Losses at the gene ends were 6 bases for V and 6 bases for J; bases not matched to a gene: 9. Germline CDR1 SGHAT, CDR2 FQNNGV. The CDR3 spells CASRTTSGSGNEQFF. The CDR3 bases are TGTGCCAGCAGGACAACTAGCGGGTCCGGCAATGAGCAGTTCTTC.

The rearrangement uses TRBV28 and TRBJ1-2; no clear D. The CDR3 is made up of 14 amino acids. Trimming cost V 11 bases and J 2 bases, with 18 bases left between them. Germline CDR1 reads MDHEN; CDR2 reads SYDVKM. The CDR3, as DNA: TGTGCCGGCAACAGAAATAGGAGCAACTATGGCTACACCTTC. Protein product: CAGNRNRSNYGYTF.